This paragraph covers one TCR beta chain sequence. V lost 4 bases, J lost 6 bases, and 9 bases stayed unmatched. The CDR3 covers 16 residues. CDR1 and CDR2 from the germline V gene are SGHRS and YFSETQ. This sample was included in a study of blood T cell repertoires in COVID-19. Overall study context: Whether acute or convalescent, the COVID-19 samples came from the United States, Italy and Spain.

Data came from immunoSEQ multiplex PCR; TCRdb stores just in-frame clones and leaves some out. The table lists 200,000 to 300,000 clones, 65% to 90% of them singletons. The sample taken for sequencing was peripheral blood. This chain joins TRBV5-1 and TRBJ2-2, with 10 bases matching TRBD2. This receptor was identified in a man between 25 and 39 years old with active or convalescent COVID-19. CDR3: CASSIQGLAIPGELFF. In nucleotides, the CDR3 is TGCGCCAGCAGCATCCAGGGACTAGCGATCCCCGGGGAGCTGTTTTTT.